The 19 T cell receptor beta chains below all came from one sample that was sequenced in a study of blood T cell repertoires in COVID-19 (dated by TCRdb to 2018 to 2020). Library preparation used the immunoSEQ multiplex PCR assay. TCRdb stores this immuneACCESS table with in-frame sequences only. Part of the clones is absent; in the studies checked, under half of the shortfall reflects unresolved V genes, and no reason is known for the rest. The sample table lists 35,000 to 45,000 clones, approximately 85% of them with a count of one. The ten most abundant clones make up roughly 4% of the sample. Sample: peripheral blood. The receptors here all came from a man aged 60-69 years with acute or convalescent COVID-19.

The chain has TRBV6-6 and TRBJ2-1; 8 nucleotides agree with TRBD2. The V gene end was trimmed by 6 bases and the J gene end by 8 bases; junction bases not matched to a gene: 9. CDR3 length equals 14 residues. The germline V gene encodes CDR1 MNHNY and CDR2 SVGAGI (reference sequence). The CDR3 DNA reads TGTGCCAGCAGCCCAGCGGGGGTTGGCGATGAGCAGTTCTTC. It yields the protein CASSPAGVGDEQFF.

The V gene is TRBV7-3, the J gene TRBJ2-2; D is perhaps TRBD1 (6 bases). The CDR3 runs to 18 residues. Trimming removed 4 bases from V and 2 bases from J, with 20 bases in between. Germline assignment: CDR1 SGHTA and CDR2 FQGTGA. Here the CDR3 DNA reads TGTGCCAGCAGCTCAAAAGGGGGAGCACTGGGCAACACCGGGGAGCTGTTTTTT. It specifies CASSSKGGALGNTGELFF.

This sequence joins TRBV19 and TRBJ1-4, with a weak D call TRBD1 (6 bases). Germline CDR1 and CDR2: LNHDA and SQIVND (reference sequence). This CDR3 contains 16 residues. V shed 6 bases and J shed 4 bases, with 18 bases lying between them. The DNA of the CDR3 is TGTGCCAGTAGCTCCCAAGAACAGGGCGGTAATGAAAAACTGTTTTTT. Protein sequence: CASSSQEQGGNEKLFF.

The V gene is TRBV21-1, the J gene TRBJ2-5; no DNA check was done on the table's D call, TRBD1. TRBV21-1 is given as a pseudogene. The CDR3 is 19 residues long. The CDR3 bases are TGTGCCAGCGGCGACCGACAGGACCTACTCCCACCGGCCCAAGAGACCCAGTACTTC. This encodes CASGDRQDLLPPAQETQYF.

V gene TRBV28 combines with J gene TRBJ1-1; D gene ambiguous. Germline CDR1 and CDR2: MDHEN and SYDVKM. This CDR3 region has 15 residues. Trimming pared 7 bases from V and 3 bases from J, leaving 18 bases between. This CDR3 is CASIFPGLGHTEAFF. The CDR3 nucleotides are TGTGCCAGCATCTTTCCGGGGTTAGGGCACACTGAAGCTTTCTTT.

V gene TRBV2 combines with J gene TRBJ1-5; D may be TRBD1 (6 bases). Looked up from germline, CDR1 is SNHLY and CDR2 is FYNNEI. V was trimmed by 8 bases and J by 4 bases, leaving 15 bases between them. The CDR3 runs to 14 residues. The CDR3 protein is CASGTGLTNQPQHF. CDR3 nucleotide sequence: TGTGCCAGCGGAACAGGGCTTACTAATCAGCCCCAGCATTTT.

This clone was counted a single time. The chain couples TRBV29-1 to TRBJ1-1; 7 bases are shared with TRBD1. This CDR3 has 13 amino acids. J was trimmed by 1 base and V by 4 bases; bases with no gene match: 3. CDR1 and CDR2 from the germline V gene are SQVTM and ANQGSEA. The chain's CDR3 is CSVGAGGNTEAFF. The CDR3 DNA follows: TGCAGCGTTGGGGCAGGGGGGAACACTGAAGCTTTCTTT.

The chain joins TRBV2 to TRBJ1-1, with D perhaps matching TRBD1 (5 bases). The CDR3 runs 11 residues. Germline V gives CDR1 SNHLY, CDR2 FYNNEI. The V end was cut by 6 bases, the J end by 7 bases, with 9 bases between. CDR3 sequence reads: CASSAGFEAFF. The CDR3 nucleotides read TGTGCCAGCAGCGCAGGGTTTGAAGCTTTCTTT. Full variable domain (missing parts from reference TRBV2 and TRBJ1-1): EPEVTQTPSHQVTQMGQEVILRCVPISNHLYFYWYRQILGQKVEFLVSFYNNEISEKSEIFDDQFSVERPDGSNFTLKIRSTKLEDSAMYFCASSAGFEAFFGQGTRLTVV.

The rearrangement joins TRBV29-1 to TRBJ2-2, with TRBD1 as a possible D gene (6 bases). The CDR3 loop spans 13 amino acids. V dropped 7 bases and J dropped 3 bases, with 12 bases sitting between them. CDR1 is SQVTM, CDR2 ANQGSEA, per germline. CDR3 nucleotide sequence: TGCAGCGCCGCACAGGGCGACACCGGGGAGCTGTTTTTT. Translated, it gives CSAAQGDTGELFF.

This clone showed up just once. The chain couples TRBV6-5 to TRBJ1-2; TRBD1 is a possible D gene (5 bases). Germline V lookup: CDR1 MNHEY, CDR2 SVGAGI. Trimming stripped 2 bases from V and 6 bases from J, with 13 bases between. There are 14 residues in the CDR3. The CDR3 nucleotides read TGTGCCAGCAGTTACGGAGGGGCCGTGGATGGCTACACCTTC. Its protein product is CASSYGGAVDGYTF.

Notes on this clone: One end of the junction fails to match germline, which may point to a read error. This sequence joins TRBV7-7 and TRBJ2-5, with 10 bases aligning to TRBD2. Germline lookup yields CDR1 SSHAT and CDR2 FNYEAQ (reference sequence). The CDR3 covers 15 residues. The CDR3 sequence is CASSPQLAGQETQYF. The CDR3 DNA sequence: TGTGCTAGCAGCCCCCAACTAGCGGGACAAGAGACCCAGTACTTC.

This chain joins TRBV7-9 and TRBJ2-7, with D perhaps TRBD2 (6 bases). The germline CDR1 and CDR2 sequences are SEHNR and FQNEAQ (reference sequence). Trimming removed 5 bases at V and 3 bases at J, with 14 bases between. CDR3 length: 14 residues. CDR3: CASSPAGRVYEQYF. Here the CDR3 DNA reads TGTGCCAGCAGCCCAGCGGGCAGGGTCTACGAGCAGTACTTC.

The chain links TRBV19 to TRBJ2-7; 10 bases align to TRBD1. Germline V CDR1 and CDR2: LNHDA, SQIVND (reference sequence). V was clipped by 5 bases and J by 0 bases; unmatched bases: 16. The CDR3 has 19 residues. In nucleotides, the CDR3 is TGTGCCAGTAGTCGGGAAGGGACAGGGGTCACCTTGACCTCCTACGAGCAGTACTTC. It codes for CASSREGTGVTLTSYEQYF.

The chain combines TRBV6-1 with TRBJ2-4; D perhaps matches TRBD2 (5 bases). This CDR3 contains 15 residues. Between the trimmed V and J ends, which lost 3 bases and 1 base, there was a span of 10 bases. Germline loops: CDR1 MNHNS, CDR2 SASEGT. The CDR3 loop reads CASSELGVAKNIQYF. The CDR3 DNA is TGTGCCAGCAGTGAGCTCGGGGTTGCCAAAAACATTCAGTACTTC.

This chain's CDR3 is CSATGYGYTF. CDR3 coding DNA: TGCAGTGCTACAGGGTACGGCTACACCTTC. This chain connects TRBV20-1 to TRBJ1-2, with a weak D call TRBD1 (5 bases). Germline V gives CDR1 DFQATT, CDR2 SNEGSKA (reference sequence). The V and J ends lost 4 bases and 8 bases respectively, with 8 bases between them. CDR3 size: 10 residues.

This clone was observed once. For the CDR3, the DNA is TGTGCCAGCAGACCCCCGGGACTCGCACACGAGCAGTACTTC. Its protein is CASRPPGLAHEQYF. The chain is built from TRBV6-5 and TRBJ2-7; the D gene is possibly TRBD2 (6 bases). V was pared by 6 bases and J by 5 bases, with 17 bases between. This CDR3 comprises 14 residues. The germline gives CDR1 MNHEY, CDR2 SVGAGI.

This clone was counted once. The rearrangement links TRBV28 to TRBJ1-2; TRBD1 matches 8 bases. V dropped 6 bases and J dropped 6; count of bases not matched to a gene: 6. Germline V gene lookup returns CDR1 MDHEN and CDR2 SYDVKM. This CDR3 has 13 amino acids. The CDR3 protein is CASRTGDLNGYTF. As DNA, the CDR3 is TGTGCCAGCAGGACAGGGGACCTCAATGGCTACACCTTC.

This chain connects TRBV18 to TRBJ1-2, with D hard to call. V was clipped by 3 bases and J by 4 bases, with 12 bases between them. The germline V gene encodes CDR1 KGHSH and CDR2 LQKENI. The CDR3 spans 14 residues. CDR3 sequence: CASSPGETFYGYTF. The CDR3 coding sequence is TGTGCCAGCTCACCCGGAGAGACTTTCTATGGCTACACCTTC.

This sequence joins TRBV29-1 and TRBJ2-4; D is perhaps TRBD2 (6 bases). The CDR3 totals 13 residues. Trimming removed 7 bases from V and 6 bases from J, with 16 bases in between. Germline CDR1 is SQVTM and CDR2 is ANQGSEA. The chain's CDR3 is CSAARDRGNIQYF. In DNA form, the CDR3 reads TGCAGCGCTGCGCGGGACCGCGGAAACATTCAGTACTTC.